One T cell receptor (beta chain) is described in this entry. What it binds is unknown. The CDR3 is made up of 21 amino acids. In germline, CDR1 is DFQATT, CDR2 SNEGSKA (reference sequence). V lost 4 bases and J 4 bases, leaving 35 bases between the germline ends. The data stem from a study of T-cell reconstitution after alpha-beta-depleted transplantation in children. Findings and caveats of the study: When one year had passed after transplant, most T-cell counts and diversity came from newly produced T cells.

Unique molecular identifiers were used to barcode this TCRbeta library. One entry per CDR3 protein results from TCRdb running MiXCR on the PCR reads. Here the sample spans approximately 400,000 distinct CDR3 sequences, around 15% being singletons. The origin of this receptor is a boy in the first two years of life who had a stem cell transplant for Wiskott-Aldrich syndrome, so the T cells may come from the graft donor. The sequenced sample was PBMCs, mostly from graft donor cells, obtained 360 days after TCRalphabeta/CD19-depleted stem cell transplant. V usage is TRBV20-1 and J usage is TRBJ2-1; possibly TRBD1 for D (5 bases). CDR3 residues: CSATPRQGSRPKGPFYNEQFF. CDR3 nucleotides: TGCAGTGCTACTCCTCGGCAGGGAAGTCGGCCAAAGGGCCCCTTTTACAATGAGCAGTTCTTC.